The clone carrying this TCR beta chain was counted between two and nine times. No antigen is known for it. The beta constant-region primer was an equimolar mix of two oligonucleotides covering TRBC1 and TRBC2. TCRdb ran MiXCR on the UMI-ligation and nested PCR reads and lists one entry per CDR3 protein. The data show 140,000 to 150,000 distinct CDR3 sequences, with around 15% seen just once and roughly 0.14% held by the top ten. The data belong to a study of naive and memory T cell subsets. The study, taken as a whole, reports: Over 90% of naive TCR sequences appeared only once after error correction, unlike memory subsets. In CD4 and CD8 cells, diversity dropped from naive through EMRA.

From the second PCR step, alpha and beta chains were amplified apart. The sequenced sample consisted of naive CD4+ T cells from blood. The source is a human donor in good health.

CDR3 coding DNA: TGTGCCAGCCGGCCGAGCTCCTATAATTCACCCCTCCACTTT. This sequence encodes CASRPSSYNSPLHF. The chain recombines TRBV7-8 with TRBJ1-6, with no clear D. In germline, CDR1 is SGHVS, CDR2 FQNEAQ. Trimming shortened V by 8 bases and J by 0 bases, and 8 bases separated the two germline ends. The CDR3 contains 14 residues.